The clone carrying this TCR beta chain was counted a single time. What it binds is unknown. This specimen belongs to a study of blood T cells in healthy people across ages. Study at large: Through template switching, about one barcoded beta molecule was captured per two T cells, as measured in model experiments. Findings and caveats of the study: Diversity was higher, and naive CD4+ cells more numerous, in long-lived donors than in aged donors. Strong correlation linked observed beta diversity and percent naive T cells.

Using a J-beta primer mix together with a sample-barcoded 5' primer, a second PCR was run for roughly 6 to 12 cycles. TCRdb used MiXCR to reprocess the 5' RACE reads, holding one entry per CDR3 protein. The sample carries 540,000 or so distinct CDR3 sequences, roughly 48% recorded once. Donors were healthy Caucasian individuals from Russia aged roughly 6 to 90. CDR1 and CDR2 from the germline V gene are LGHDT and YNNKEL (reference sequence). The V and J ends lost 0 bases and 3 bases respectively, with 18 bases between them. The CDR3 loop spans 18 amino acids. The chain is built from TRBV3-1 and TRBJ2-4; D may match TRBD1 or TRBD2 (6 bases each). The clonotype comes from a man older than 75 in good health. The sequencing sample was made of blood. CDR3 DNA sequence: TGTGCCAGCAGCCAAGATTGGGGGGCAGGGATAGGCAAAAACATTCAGTACTTC. As protein: CASSQDWGAGIGKNIQYF.